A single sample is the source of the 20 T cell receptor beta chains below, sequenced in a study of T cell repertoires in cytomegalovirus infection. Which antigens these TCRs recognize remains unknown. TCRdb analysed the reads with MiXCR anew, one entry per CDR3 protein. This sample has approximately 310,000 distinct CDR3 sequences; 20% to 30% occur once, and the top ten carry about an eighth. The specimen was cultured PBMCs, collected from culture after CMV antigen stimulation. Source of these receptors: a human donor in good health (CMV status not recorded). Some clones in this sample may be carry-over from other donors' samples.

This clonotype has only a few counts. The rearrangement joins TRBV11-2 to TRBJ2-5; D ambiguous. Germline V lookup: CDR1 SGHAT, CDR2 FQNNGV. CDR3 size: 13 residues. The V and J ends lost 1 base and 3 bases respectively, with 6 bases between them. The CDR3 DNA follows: TGTGCCAGCAGCTTAGGGGAAAAAGAGACCCAGTACTTC. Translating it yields CASSLGEKETQYF.

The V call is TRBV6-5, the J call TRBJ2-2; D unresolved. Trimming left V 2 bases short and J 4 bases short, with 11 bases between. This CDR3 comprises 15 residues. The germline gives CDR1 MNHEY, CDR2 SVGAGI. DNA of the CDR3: TGTGCCAGCAGTTACACCGACGTAGCCACCGGGGAGCTGTTTTTT. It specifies CASSYTDVATGELFF.

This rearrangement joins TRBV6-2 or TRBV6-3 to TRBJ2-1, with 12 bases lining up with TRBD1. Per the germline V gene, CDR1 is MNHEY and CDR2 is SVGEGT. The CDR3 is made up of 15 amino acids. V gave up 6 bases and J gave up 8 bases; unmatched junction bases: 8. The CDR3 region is CASRPGQGAEDEQFF. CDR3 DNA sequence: TGTGCCAGCAGACCGGGACAGGGGGCTGAGGATGAGCAGTTCTTC.

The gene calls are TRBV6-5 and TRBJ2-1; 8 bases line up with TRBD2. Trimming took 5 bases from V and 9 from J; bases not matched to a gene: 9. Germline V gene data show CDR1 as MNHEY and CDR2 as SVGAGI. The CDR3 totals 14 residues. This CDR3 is CASSAGLASGEQFF. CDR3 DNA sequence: TGTGCCAGCAGTGCCGGACTAGCTTCTGGTGAGCAGTTCTTC.

The CDR3 here is CASRPPTYYGYTF. The DNA for the CDR3 is TGTGCCAGCAGGCCCCCGACCTACTATGGCTACACCTTC. J is TRBJ1-2 and V is TRBV28, with D unclear. The CDR3 length is 13 residues. The V and J ends lost 6 bases and 3 bases respectively, with 11 bases between them. The V gene's germline CDR1 is MDHEN and CDR2 SYDVKM.

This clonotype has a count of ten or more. The CDR3 reads CASSPTGTLAKNIQYF. In DNA, the CDR3 is TGCGCCAGCAGCCCCACCGGGACACTCGCCAAAAACATTCAGTACTTC. V usage is TRBV4-3 and J usage is TRBJ2-4; possibly TRBD1 for D (6 bases). The CDR3 totals 16 residues. The V and J ends lost 4 bases and 1 base respectively, with 14 bases between them. From germline, CDR1 is LGHNA and CDR2 YSLEER.

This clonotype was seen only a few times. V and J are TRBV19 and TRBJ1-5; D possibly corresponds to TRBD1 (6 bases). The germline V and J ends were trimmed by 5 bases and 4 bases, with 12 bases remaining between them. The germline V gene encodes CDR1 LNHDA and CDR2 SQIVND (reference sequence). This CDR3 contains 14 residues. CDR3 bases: TGTGCCAGTAGTCCTGGACAGCCAAATCAGCCCCAGCATTTT. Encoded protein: CASSPGQPNQPQHF.

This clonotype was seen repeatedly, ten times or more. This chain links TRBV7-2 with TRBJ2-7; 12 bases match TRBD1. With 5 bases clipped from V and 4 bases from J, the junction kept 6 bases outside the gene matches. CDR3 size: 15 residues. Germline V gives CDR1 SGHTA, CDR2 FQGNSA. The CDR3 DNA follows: TGTGCCAGCAGCATGGGACAGGGGGCGCGGTACGAGCAGTACGTC. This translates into CASSMGQGARYEQYV.

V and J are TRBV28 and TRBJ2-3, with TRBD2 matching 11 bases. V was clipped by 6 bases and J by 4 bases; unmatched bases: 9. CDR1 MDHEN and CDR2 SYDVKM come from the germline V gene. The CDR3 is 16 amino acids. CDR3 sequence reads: CASSLELAGVPDTQYF. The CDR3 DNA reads TGTGCCAGCAGCCTTGAACTAGCGGGAGTCCCAGATACGCAGTATTTT.

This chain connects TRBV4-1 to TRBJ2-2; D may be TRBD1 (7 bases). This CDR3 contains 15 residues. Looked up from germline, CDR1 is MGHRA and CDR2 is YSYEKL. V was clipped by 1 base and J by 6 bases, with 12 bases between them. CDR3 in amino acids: CASSQGGRGAGELFF. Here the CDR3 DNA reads TGCGCCAGCAGCCAAGGGGGCAGGGGGGCCGGGGAGCTGTTTTTT.

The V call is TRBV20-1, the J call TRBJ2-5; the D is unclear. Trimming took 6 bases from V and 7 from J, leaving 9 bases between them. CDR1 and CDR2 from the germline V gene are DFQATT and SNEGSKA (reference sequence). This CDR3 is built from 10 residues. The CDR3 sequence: CSAEVGTQYF. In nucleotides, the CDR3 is TGCAGTGCCGAGGTGGGGACCCAGTACTTC.

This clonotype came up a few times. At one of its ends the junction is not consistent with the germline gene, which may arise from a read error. The CDR3 sequence is CASIREGRQFF. DNA of the CDR3: TGTGCCAGCATACGGGAGGGCAGGCAGTTCTTC. The chain uses TRBV4-1 and TRBJ2-1; 8 nucleotides agree with TRBD2. The CDR3 runs to 11 residues. Germline V lookup: CDR1 MGHRA, CDR2 YSYEKL.

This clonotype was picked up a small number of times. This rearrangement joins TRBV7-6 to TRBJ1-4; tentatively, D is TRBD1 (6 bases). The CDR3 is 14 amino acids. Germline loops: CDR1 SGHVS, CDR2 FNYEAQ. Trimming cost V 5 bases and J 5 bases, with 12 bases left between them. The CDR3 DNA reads TGTGCCAGCAGCAGGGGGATTCTAAATGAAAAACTGTTTTTT. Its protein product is CASSRGILNEKLFF.

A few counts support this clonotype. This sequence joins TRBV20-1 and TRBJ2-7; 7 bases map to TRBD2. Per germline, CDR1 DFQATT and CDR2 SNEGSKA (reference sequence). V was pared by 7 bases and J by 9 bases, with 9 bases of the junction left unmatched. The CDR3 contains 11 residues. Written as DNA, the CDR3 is TGCAGTGTCCTTGGGGGGGGACGGCAGTACTTC. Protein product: CSVLGGGRQYF.

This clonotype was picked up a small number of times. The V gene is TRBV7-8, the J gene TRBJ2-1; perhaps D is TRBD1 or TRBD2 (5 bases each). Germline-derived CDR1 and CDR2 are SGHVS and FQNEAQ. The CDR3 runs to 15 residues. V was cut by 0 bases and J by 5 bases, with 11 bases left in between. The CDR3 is CASSLARDLNNEQFF. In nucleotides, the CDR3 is TGTGCCAGCAGCTTAGCCCGGGACCTGAACAATGAGCAGTTCTTC.

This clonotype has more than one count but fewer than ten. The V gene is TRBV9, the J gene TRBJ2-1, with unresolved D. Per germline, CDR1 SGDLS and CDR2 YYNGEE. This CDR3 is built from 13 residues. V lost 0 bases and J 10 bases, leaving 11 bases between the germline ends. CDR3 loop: CASSVVVAAEQFF. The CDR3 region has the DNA TGTGCCAGCAGCGTAGTCGTAGCCGCCGAGCAGTTCTTC.

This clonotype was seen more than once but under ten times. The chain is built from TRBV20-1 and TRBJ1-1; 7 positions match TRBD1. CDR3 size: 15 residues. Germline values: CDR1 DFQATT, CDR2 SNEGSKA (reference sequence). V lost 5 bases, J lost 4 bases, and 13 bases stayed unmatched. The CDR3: CSAPGFQGGSTEAFF. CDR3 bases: TGCAGTGCTCCGGGGTTTCAGGGGGGGAGCACTGAAGCTTTCTTT.

The chain's CDR3 is CASGLVLGGRANTGELFF. The CDR3 DNA reads as TGTGCTAGTGGTTTGGTACTAGGCGGGAGAGCCAACACCGGGGAGCTGTTTTTT. The chain couples TRBV12-5 to TRBJ2-2, with 7 bases fitting TRBD2. CDR1 is LGHNT, CDR2 FRNRAP, per germline. J lost 2 bases, V lost 0 bases, and 9 bases had no gene match. The CDR3 length is 18 residues.

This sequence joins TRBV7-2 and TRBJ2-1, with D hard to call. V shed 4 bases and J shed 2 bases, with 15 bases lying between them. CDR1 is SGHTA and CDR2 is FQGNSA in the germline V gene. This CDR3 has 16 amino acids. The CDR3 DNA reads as TGTGCCAGCAGCTACGCTCGGTTTACCCCCTACAATGAGCAGTTCTTC. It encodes CASSYARFTPYNEQFF.

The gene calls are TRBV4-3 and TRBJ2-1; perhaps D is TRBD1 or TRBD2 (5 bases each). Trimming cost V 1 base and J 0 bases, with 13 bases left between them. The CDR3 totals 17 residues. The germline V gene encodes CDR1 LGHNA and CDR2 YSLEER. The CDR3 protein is CASSQVWGSSSYNEQFF. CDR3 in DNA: TGCGCCAGCAGCCAAGTCTGGGGGTCCAGCTCCTACAATGAGCAGTTCTTC.